The present TCR beta chain was sequenced within a study of persistence of HIV-infected CD4 T cells. This was the immunoSEQ version 4 assay in survey mode. Some clones are missing from TCRdb's copy, which holds only in-frame ones; the method was immunoSEQ multiplex PCR. The sample holds about 36,000 clones; approximately 81% are singletons and the top ten take 5% to 6.5%. Notes on this clone: What it binds is not known.

Overlapping HIV-1 Gag 15-mer peptides at 0.95 to 1 ug per peptide per mL were used. Memory cells lacking CD40L and CD69 with high CD45RO were sorted. The sequence was collected from an adult with HIV. The donor label of this sample is uncertain. Sequencing used cultured CD4+ T cells from PBMCs, obtained from a patient who received antiretroviral therapy.

This CDR3 reads CASRQEHRANYGYTF. The CDR3 coding sequence is TGCGCCAGCAGACAGGAACACAGAGCTAACTATGGCTACACCTTC. The chain links TRBV5-1 to TRBJ1-2, with D possibly matching TRBD1 (5 bases). CDR1 and CDR2 from the germline V gene are SGHRS and YFSETQ. The V gene lost 5 bases and the J gene lost 0 bases, with 14 bases spanning the gap. The CDR3 sequence is 15 residues long.